This TCR beta chain was retrieved from a study of T-cell reconstitution after alpha-beta-depleted transplantation in children. The TCRbeta library incorporated unique molecular identifiers. From the PCR reads, TCRdb called clonotypes with MiXCR, one entry per CDR3 protein. In the table there are 530,000 or so distinct CDR3 sequences, 25% to 30% of which are singletons. The germline V gene has CDR1 GTSNPN and CDR2 SVGIG (reference sequence). This CDR3 is 15 amino acids long. Trimming removed 4 bases from V and 9 bases from J; junction bases left unmatched: 13. Material: PBMCs, obtained before TCRalphabeta/CD19-depleted stem cell transplant. This receptor was taken from a boy in the first two years of life with Wiskott-Aldrich syndrome, due to receive a stem cell transplant. This chain joins TRBV30 and TRBJ2-1, with 9 bases matching TRBD2. This CDR3 is CAWIGAGGLRSEQFF. CDR3 bases: TGTGCCTGGATTGGGGCGGGAGGGCTGAGGAGTGAGCAGTTCTTC. The full variable domain, rest sourced from reference TRBV30 and TRBJ2-1, is SQTIHQWPATLVQPVGSPLSLECTVEGTSNPNLYWYRQAAGRGLQLLFYSVGIGQISSEVPQNLSASRPQDRQFILSSKKLLLSDSGFYLCAWIGAGGLRSEQFFGPGTRLTVL.